This TCR beta chain was observed in a study of T cells in narcolepsy. Germline CDR1 is GTSNPN and CDR2 is SVGIG (reference sequence). This CDR3 contains 14 residues. V was clipped by 4 bases and J by 8 bases, with 17 bases between them. Generated by immunoSEQ multiplex PCR, the TCRdb table keeps only in-frame clones and is missing some. The sample records 25,000 to 35,000 clones, less than 90% being singletons. This chain uses TRBV30 with TRBJ1-4; D call uncertain. The TCR comes from a human donor in good health. The sample taken for sequencing was memory (CD45RA-) CD4+ T cells from blood. In DNA, the CDR3 is TGTGCCTGGACCCCGGCGGTGAAAGGCGAAAAACTGTTTTTT. It yields the protein CAWTPAVKGEKLFF.